This T cell receptor (beta chain) is from a study of T-cell reconstitution after alpha-beta-depleted transplantation in children. Study results and limitations: The study reportedly traced alpha-beta T cells about two months after transplant to several hundred expanded graft clones. Day-60 TCRbeta diversity that was high in some patients was derived from surviving recipient T cells and thymic progenitors.

Unique molecular identifiers were built into the TCRbeta library. In TCRdb, the PCR reads were re-called with MiXCR into one record per CDR3 protein. In the table there are fewer than 1 million distinct CDR3 sequences, roughly 15% of which are singletons. This clonotype has just a few counts. Its antigen is undetermined. This sequence originates from a male patient aged 10 to 17 who had a stem cell transplant for acute lymphoblastic leukemia, so the T cells may come from the graft donor. This specimen consisted of PBMCs, mostly from graft donor cells, obtained 360 days after TCRalphabeta/CD19-depleted stem cell transplant.

CDR3 amino acids: CASRHLAGGNEQYF. The CDR3, as DNA: TGTGCCAGCAGACACCTAGCGGGAGGCAACGAGCAGTACTTC. V gene TRBV6-1 combines with J gene TRBJ2-7; 11 nucleotides align to TRBD2. This CDR3 comprises 14 residues. After removal of 6 bases from V and 5 bases from J, the junction contained 6 bases not matched to a gene. Germline V CDR1 and CDR2: MNHNS, SASEGT.